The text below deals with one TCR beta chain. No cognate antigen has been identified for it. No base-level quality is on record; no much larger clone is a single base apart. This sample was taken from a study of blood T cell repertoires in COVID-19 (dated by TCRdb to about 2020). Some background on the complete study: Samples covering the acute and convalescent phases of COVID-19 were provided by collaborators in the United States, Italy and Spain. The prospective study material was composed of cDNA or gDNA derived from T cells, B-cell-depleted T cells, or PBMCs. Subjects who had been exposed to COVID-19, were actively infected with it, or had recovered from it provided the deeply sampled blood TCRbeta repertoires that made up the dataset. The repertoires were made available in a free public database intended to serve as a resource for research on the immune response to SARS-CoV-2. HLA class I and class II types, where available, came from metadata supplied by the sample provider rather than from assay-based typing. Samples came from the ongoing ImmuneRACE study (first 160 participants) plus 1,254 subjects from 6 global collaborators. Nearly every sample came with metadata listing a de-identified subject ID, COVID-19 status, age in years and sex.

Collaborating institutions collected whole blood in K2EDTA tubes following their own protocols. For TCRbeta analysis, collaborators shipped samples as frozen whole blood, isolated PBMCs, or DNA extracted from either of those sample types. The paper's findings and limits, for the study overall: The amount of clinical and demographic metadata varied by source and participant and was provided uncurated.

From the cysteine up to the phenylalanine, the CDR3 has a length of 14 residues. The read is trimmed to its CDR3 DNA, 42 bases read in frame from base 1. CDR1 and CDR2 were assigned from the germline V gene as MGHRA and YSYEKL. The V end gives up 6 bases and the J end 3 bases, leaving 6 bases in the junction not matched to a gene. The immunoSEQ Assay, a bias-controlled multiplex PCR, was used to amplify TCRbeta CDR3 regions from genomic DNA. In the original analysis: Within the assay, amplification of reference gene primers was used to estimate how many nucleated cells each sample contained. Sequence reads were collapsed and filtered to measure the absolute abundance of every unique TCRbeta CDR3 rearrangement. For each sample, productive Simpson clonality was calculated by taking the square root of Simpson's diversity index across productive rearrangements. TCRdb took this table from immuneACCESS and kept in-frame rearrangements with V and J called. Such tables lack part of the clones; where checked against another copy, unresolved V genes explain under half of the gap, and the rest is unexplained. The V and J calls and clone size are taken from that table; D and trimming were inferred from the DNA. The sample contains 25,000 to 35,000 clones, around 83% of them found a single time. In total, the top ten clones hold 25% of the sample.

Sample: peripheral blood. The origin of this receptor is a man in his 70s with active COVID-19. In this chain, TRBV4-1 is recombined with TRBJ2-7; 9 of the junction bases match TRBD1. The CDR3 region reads CASSSGTGRYEQYF. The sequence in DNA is TGCGCCAGCAGTTCCGGGACAGGGCGCTACGAGCAGTACTTC.